The 16 T cell receptor beta chains below were found in one sample sequenced in a study of T cells in Graves' hyperthyroidism and ophthalmopathy. What was amplified from RNA transcripts were TCR beta CDR3 regions. HTBI primers were employed in a first-round RT-PCR of the TCR CDR3. TCRdb called the multiplex PCR reads again in MiXCR, with one record for every CDR3 protein. Among about 420,000 distinct CDR3 sequences, about an eighth were seen once, and the ten largest hold more than 4.5%. Sequencing input: blood. All receptors derive from a woman aged 18-29 years with Graves' hyperthyroidism.

The chain has TRBV4-2 and TRBJ2-5, with a possible D match to TRBD2 (5 bases). The CDR3 runs 14 residues. Germline V CDR1 and CDR2: LGHNA, YNFKEQ. The ends were cut back, 0 bases at V and 3 bases at J, with 8 bases in the middle. The CDR3 sequence is CASSQDAREETQYF. CDR3 coding DNA: TGTGCCAGCAGCCAAGATGCGAGGGAAGAGACCCAGTACTTC.

In its sample, this clonotype was seen a few times. V and J are TRBV9 and TRBJ2-5, with D possibly TRBD2 on 6 matching bases. This CDR3 is built from 15 residues. Trimming left V 0 bases short and J 1 base short, with 10 bases between. CDR1 is SGDLS, CDR2 YYNGEE, per germline. This CDR3 is CASSVVEEGQETQYF. CDR3 coding DNA: TGTGCCAGCAGCGTAGTCGAGGAGGGCCAAGAGACCCAGTACTTC.

The chain links TRBV5-8 to TRBJ1-5; the D gene is possibly TRBD1 (5 bases). Germline assignment: CDR1 SGHTS and CDR2 YDEGEE. CDR3 length: 14 residues. Deletions cut 7 bases from V and 1 base from J, with 12 bases between. The CDR3 nucleotides read TGTGCCAGCTCGAGAGGGGTCAGCAATCAGCCCCAGCATTTT. Protein sequence: CASSRGVSNQPQHF.

The sample holds a few counts of this clonotype. This rearrangement joins TRBV24-1 to TRBJ2-7; 7 bases fit TRBD1. Looked up from germline, CDR1 is KGHDR and CDR2 is SFDVKD. The CDR3 has 14 amino acids. V shed 4 bases and J 5 bases; nucleotides not matched to a gene: 7. The CDR3 sequence is CATSERTGFNEQYF. CDR3 DNA sequence: TGTGCCACCAGTGAGCGGACAGGCTTCAACGAGCAGTACTTC.

In regard to this clonotype: A read error may be the cause here, since a much bigger clone is one base away. V usage is TRBV12-3 or TRBV12-4 and J usage is TRBJ1-2; no definite D call. The CDR3 loop spans 14 amino acids. Trimming cost V 3 bases and J 3 bases, with 11 bases left between them. The CDR3 sequence is CASSFGTAHYGYTF. The CDR3 DNA reads as TGTGCCAGCAGTTTTGGAACAGCCCACTATGGCTACACCTTC.

This clonotype showed up just a few times. The V call is TRBV6-1, the J call TRBJ1-5, with D unresolved. CDR3 length equals 13 residues. Germline values: CDR1 MNHNS, CDR2 SASEGT. Written as DNA, the CDR3 is TGTGCGAGTCGCGGGGAGAGCAATCAGCCCCAGCATTTT. It specifies CASRGESNQPQHF.

This clonotype has only a few counts. In this CDR3 the conserved last residue, phenylalanine or tryptophan, is missing, so a read error is likely. The chain employs TRBV6-5 and TRBJ1-5; 8 nucleotides match TRBD1. The CDR3 totals 15 residues. Trimming cost V 4 bases and J 4 bases; bases outside gene matches: 6. Germline loops: CDR1 MNHEY, CDR2 SVGAGI. The CDR3 reads CASSSGTGINQPQHL. The CDR3 DNA sequence: TGTGCCAGCAGTTCCGGGACAGGAATAAATCAGCCCCAGCATCTT.

This clonotype was seen ten or more times. V gene TRBV7-9 combines with J gene TRBJ2-1; 12 bases align to TRBD2. V was pared by 5 bases and J by 9 bases, with 11 bases of the junction left unmatched. Germline-derived CDR1 and CDR2 are SEHNR and FQNEAQ (reference sequence). The CDR3 covers 16 residues. Here the CDR3 reads CASSPASGRAGGEQFF. The CDR3 DNA reads TGTGCCAGCAGCCCTGCTAGCGGGAGGGCCGGAGGTGAGCAGTTCTTC.

The rearrangement links TRBV19 to TRBJ2-1; tentatively, D is TRBD1 or TRBD2 (7 bases each). The V gene's germline CDR1 is LNHDA and CDR2 SQIVND (reference sequence). CDR3 length: 12 residues. With 5 bases removed from V and 12 bases from J, the gap between germline ends came to 14 bases. Here the CDR3 reads CASSQPGGVQFF. For the CDR3, the DNA is TGTGCCAGTAGTCAACCAGGGGGGGTGCAGTTCTTC.

This clonotype was counted a few times. This sequence joins TRBV5-1 and TRBJ1-4, with 8 bases aligning to TRBD1. CDR1 is SGHRS, CDR2 YFSETQ, per germline. The CDR3 has 18 residues. V trimming: 3 bases; J trimming: 4 bases; junction bases outside the gene matches: 14. The CDR3 loop reads CASSSSSPRTGNNEKLFF. CDR3 DNA: TGCGCCAGCAGCTCATCCTCTCCCCGGACAGGGAATAATGAAAAACTGTTTTTT.

This clonotype was observed at least ten times. This chain links TRBV30 with TRBJ2-7; 10 bases match TRBD1. V dropped 5 bases and J dropped 5; count of bases not matched to a gene: 6. The CDR3 has 13 amino acids. CDR1 is GTSNPN, CDR2 SVGIG, per germline (reference sequence). The CDR3 bases are TGTGCCTGGGCCAAGACAGGGGGCCACGAGCAGTACTTC. It translates to CAWAKTGGHEQYF.

This clonotype was seen more than once but under ten times. The CDR3 region has the DNA TGTGCCAGCAGCTTCTTAGCGGTGAGCTCCTACAATGAGCAGTTCTTC. Its translation: CASSFLAVSSYNEQFF. The chain joins TRBV7-9 to TRBJ2-1, with D possibly TRBD2 on 6 matching bases. V shed 3 bases and J shed 0 bases, with 12 bases lying between them. CDR1 and CDR2 (germline): SEHNR, FQNEAQ (reference sequence). The CDR3 has 16 residues.

This clonotype was recorded many times. J is TRBJ1-5 and V is TRBV20-1, with D possibly TRBD1 on 5 matching bases. Germline lookup yields CDR1 DFQATT and CDR2 SNEGSKA (reference sequence). Between the trimmed V and J ends, which lost 6 bases and 0 bases, there was a span of 6 bases. CDR3 size: 12 residues. The CDR3 loop reads CSATDSNQPQHF. As DNA, the CDR3 is TGCAGTGCGACAGATAGCAATCAGCCCCAGCATTTT.

The table lists this clonotype with a few counts. CDR3 sequence (DNA): TGCGCCAGCAGCCAGGGAGTGCTACAGGGCTACGAGCAGTACTTC. Its protein is CASSQGVLQGYEQYF. The J gene is TRBJ2-7, the V gene TRBV4-1; D may be TRBD1 (6 bases). Germline CDR1 MGHRA, CDR2 YSYEKL. This CDR3 spans 15 amino acids. With 3 bases removed from V and 3 bases from J, the gap between germline ends came to 15 bases.

J is TRBJ2-4 and V is TRBV7-2; possible D gene TRBD1, 5 bases. Germline V lookup: CDR1 SGHTA, CDR2 FQGNSA. This CDR3 comprises 13 residues. V gave up 4 bases and J gave up 8 bases, with 12 bases separating them. Here the CDR3 DNA reads TGTGCCAGCAGCTATCAGGGCCGGGACATTCAGTACTTC. It is translated as CASSYQGRDIQYF.

CDR3 sequence (DNA): TGCAGTGCTGCGACTAGCGGGAGGTTCAATGAGCAGTTCTTC. Protein: CSAATSGRFNEQFF. The V gene is TRBV20-1, the J gene TRBJ2-1; 13 bases map to TRBD2. With V trimmed by 5 bases and J by 6 bases, 4 bases remained unmatched. The CDR3 is 14 residues long. The germline gives CDR1 DFQATT, CDR2 SNEGSKA (reference sequence).